A single sample gave rise to the 24 T cell receptor beta chains below, sequenced in a study of blood T cell repertoires in COVID-19. The protocol was immunoSEQ multiplex PCR, while the TCRdb copy is restricted to in-frame clones and leaves out a portion. Of around 63,000 clones listed, 88% were seen once; the top ten hold about 3.2%. Sequences were obtained from peripheral blood. Receptor source: a man aged 50 to 60 with active COVID-19.

The V call is TRBV6-2 or TRBV6-3, the J call TRBJ2-7; 11 bases map to TRBD2. Germline V gene data show CDR1 as MNHEY and CDR2 as SVGEGT. With V trimmed by 4 bases and J by 0 bases, 2 bases remained unmatched. The CDR3 runs to 15 residues. CDR3 loop: CASSSGLAASYEQYF. The CDR3 DNA is TGTGCCAGCAGTTCGGGACTAGCGGCCTCCTACGAGCAGTACTTC.

The CDR3 region has the DNA TGTGCCAGCAGCCCCCGGACTAGCGGGGGCACAGATACGCAGTATTTT. Translated, it gives CASSPRTSGGTDTQYF. The chain carries TRBV11-1 and TRBJ2-3; TRBD2 agrees at 12 bases. The germline gives CDR1 SGHAT, CDR2 FQDESV (reference sequence). The CDR3 spans 16 residues. J gave up 1 base and V 5 bases, and 4 bases lay outside the gene matches.

The chain employs TRBV6-5 and TRBJ1-3, with D unresolved. The germline V gene encodes CDR1 MNHEY and CDR2 SVGAGI. Trimming removed 6 bases at V and 6 bases at J, with 12 bases between. The CDR3 is 13 residues long. CDR3 sequence (DNA): TGTGCCAGCAGGGGAGGTGGCGAAAACACCATATATTTT. This codes for CASRGGGENTIYF.

V is TRBV29-1 and J is TRBJ2-7; 12 positions agree with TRBD1. CDR1 is SQVTM and CDR2 is ANQGSEA in the germline V gene. CDR3 length equals 13 residues. Trimming took 7 bases from V and 1 from J; bases not matched to a gene: 2. The CDR3 DNA reads as TGCAGCGGGGGACAGGGGGCATCCTACGAGCAGTACTTC. It is translated as CSGGQGASYEQYF.

The chain recombines TRBV24-1 with TRBJ1-1, with 7 positions matching TRBD1. V gave up 4 bases and J gave up 5 bases; unmatched junction bases: 6. This CDR3 spans 14 amino acids. In germline, CDR1 is KGHDR, CDR2 SFDVKD. CDR3 nucleotides: TGTGCCACCAGTGAACCTGACAGGGCTACTGAAGCTTTCTTT. Its protein is CATSEPDRATEAFF.

The chain carries TRBV2 and TRBJ2-3; 10 bases map to TRBD2. V was clipped by 7 bases and J by 4 bases; unmatched bases: 5. The length of the CDR3 is 14 residues. The V gene's germline CDR1 is SNHLY and CDR2 FYNNEI. The CDR3 sequence is CASKVAGGADTQYF. CDR3 coding DNA: TGTGCCAGCAAAGTAGCGGGGGGAGCAGATACGCAGTATTTT.

The rearrangement joins TRBV4-1 to TRBJ2-1, with no clear D. V shed 3 bases and J shed 8 bases, with 8 bases lying between them. The CDR3 length is 12 residues. Germline V lookup: CDR1 MGHRA, CDR2 YSYEKL. The CDR3 is CASSHTRDEQFF. The CDR3 region has the DNA TGCGCCAGCAGCCATACCCGGGATGAGCAGTTCTTC.

J is TRBJ2-3 and V is TRBV3-1 (or the pseudogene TRBV3-2), with a weak D call TRBD2 (6 bases). Trimming removed 4 bases at V and 4 bases at J, with 15 bases between. In germline, CDR1 is LGHDT, CDR2 YNNKEL (reference sequence). The length of the CDR3 is 15 residues. The CDR3 coding sequence is TGTGCCAGCAGCCGTTCGGGGGTGGGTTCAGATACGCAGTATTTT. Encoded protein: CASSRSGVGSDTQYF.

The rearrangement joins TRBV7-6 to TRBJ2-7, with D uncertain. The CDR3 sequence is 15 residues long. V lost 2 bases, J lost 0 bases, and 11 bases lay in between. The germline gives CDR1 SGHVS, CDR2 FNYEAQ. CDR3 loop: CASSLTDTSSYEQYF. Written as DNA, the CDR3 is TGTGCCAGCAGCTTAACAGATACAAGCTCCTACGAGCAGTACTTC.

J is TRBJ1-3 and V is TRBV2, with D possibly being TRBD1 (6 bases). V gave up 6 bases and J gave up 2 bases, with 17 bases separating them. The CDR3 is made up of 16 amino acids. CDR1 SNHLY and CDR2 FYNNEI come from the germline V gene. The CDR3 DNA reads as TGTGCCAGCAGAACCGTAGGGGGACTAACTGGAAACACCATATATTTT. As protein: CASRTVGGLTGNTIYF.

This clone has a single count. This sequence joins TRBV7-2 and TRBJ1-4; D not resolved. Trimming shortened V by 4 bases and J by 8 bases, and 8 bases separated the two germline ends. The CDR3 spans 12 residues. Looked up from germline, CDR1 is SGHTA and CDR2 is FQGNSA. DNA of the CDR3: TGTGCCAGCAGCTACGGGAGGGAAAAACTGTTTTTT. This sequence encodes CASSYGREKLFF.

The V call is TRBV5-4, the J call TRBJ2-7, with D uncertain. The CDR3 sequence is 16 residues long. V was shortened by 4 bases and J by 2 bases, with 19 bases between the two germline ends. Germline-derived CDR1 and CDR2 are SGHNT and YYREEE (reference sequence). The CDR3 DNA reads as TGTGCCAGCAGCCCAAACCATCCTACAGCCACCTACGAGCAGTACTTC. Amino acid sequence: CASSPNHPTATYEQYF.

V is TRBV19 and J is TRBJ1-6; 8 bases align to TRBD1. The CDR3 contains 15 residues. Losses at the gene ends were 3 bases for V and 5 bases for J; bases not matched to a gene: 3. Looked up from germline, CDR1 is LNHDA and CDR2 is SQIVND (reference sequence). DNA of the CDR3: TGTGCCAGTAGTATTGCGGGACAGGATAATTCACCCCTCCACTTT. The encoded protein is CASSIAGQDNSPLHF.

This sequence joins TRBV5-4 and TRBJ2-7; 7 nucleotides agree with TRBD1. Germline-derived CDR1 and CDR2 are SGHNT and YYREEE (reference sequence). Losses at the gene ends were 1 base for V and 0 bases for J; bases not matched to a gene: 4. The CDR3 sequence is 15 residues long. CDR3 sequence (DNA): TGTGCCAGCAGCTTGAAGGACAGGAGCTCCTACGAGCAGTACTTC. It is translated as CASSLKDRSSYEQYF. The variable domain in full, with the rest retrieved from reference TRBV5-4 and TRBJ2-7, is ETGVTQSPTHLIKTRGQQVTLRCSSQSGHNTVSWYQQALGQGPQFIFQYYREEENGRGNFPPRFSGLQFPNYSSELNVNALELDDSALYLCASSLKDRSSYEQYFGPGTRLTVT.

The chain has TRBV7-9 and TRBJ1-1; D perhaps matches TRBD1 (6 bases). Germline loops: CDR1 SEHNR, CDR2 FQNEAQ (reference sequence). V lost 1 base and J 0 bases, leaving 9 bases between the germline ends. The CDR3 is 15 residues long. The CDR3 is CASSLVTGLNTEAFF. The CDR3 region has the DNA TGTGCCAGCAGCTTAGTAACAGGGTTGAACACTGAAGCTTTCTTT.

V and J are TRBV27 and TRBJ2-7, with D possibly matching TRBD2 (6 bases). Germline V gene data show CDR1 as MNHEY and CDR2 as SMNVEV (reference sequence). Trimming removed 6 bases from V and 4 bases from J, with 19 bases in between. This CDR3 has 15 amino acids. The CDR3 DNA reads TGTGCCAGCAGCGATACCCTGGGGGGACCTTACGAGCAGTACTTC. This translates into CASSDTLGGPYEQYF.

The gene calls are TRBV10-3 and TRBJ2-1, with 8 bases fitting TRBD2. This CDR3 is 13 amino acids long. Germline-derived CDR1 and CDR2 are ENHRY and SYGVKD. Trimming at V came to 3 bases and at J to 8 bases, leaving 3 bases not matched to a gene. CDR3 sequence reads: CAISDGRGDEQFF. CDR3 coding DNA: TGTGCCATCAGTGATGGGCGGGGGGATGAGCAGTTCTTC.

The chain carries TRBV5-1 and TRBJ2-7, with a possible D match to TRBD1 (6 bases). The CDR3 consists of 19 residues. Trimming stripped 4 bases from V and 5 bases from J, with 31 bases between. CDR1 and CDR2 (germline): SGHRS, YFSETQ. For the CDR3, the DNA is TGCGCCAGCAGCCGCCAAATGAGTGGGGGTTTGGGGACACTCAACGAGCAGTACTTC. Translation gives CASSRQMSGGLGTLNEQYF.

Written as DNA, the CDR3 is TGTGCCAGCACCTTAAACTTACAAGAGACCCAGTACTTC. This encodes CASTLNLQETQYF. The chain is built from TRBV18 and TRBJ2-5; D is uncertain. Looked up from germline, CDR1 is KGHSH and CDR2 is LQKENI. The CDR3 is 13 residues long. Trimming left V 8 bases short and J 2 bases short, with 12 bases between.

This clone was recorded once. The rearrangement uses TRBV5-5 and TRBJ1-4; D uncertain. The CDR3 is made up of 14 amino acids. Germline assignment: CDR1 SGHKS and CDR2 YYEKEE (reference sequence). The V end lost 1 base, the J end lost 0 bases, and 4 bases lay between the germline ends. CDR3 DNA sequence: TGTGCCAGCAGCTTGCCCGCAACTAATGAAAAACTGTTTTTT. Protein product: CASSLPATNEKLFF.

This rearrangement joins TRBV6-2 or TRBV6-3 to TRBJ2-6; a possible D gene is TRBD1 (6 bases). This CDR3 has 20 amino acids. Trimming took 4 bases from V and 0 from J, leaving 22 bases between them. Germline V gene lookup returns CDR1 MNHEY and CDR2 SVGEGT. Written as DNA, the CDR3 is TGTGCCAGCAGTTTCGGACAGCCGCCCCCACCTCTCTCTGGGGCCAACGTCCTGACTTTC. Translating it yields CASSFGQPPPPLSGANVLTF.

V usage is TRBV5-5 and J usage is TRBJ2-5, with TRBD2 matching over 7 bases. This CDR3 is 15 amino acids long. V was pared by 1 base and J by 5 bases, with 8 bases of the junction left unmatched. In germline, CDR1 is SGHKS, CDR2 YYEKEE (reference sequence). The CDR3 is CASSLTRGFTETQYF. The CDR3 nucleotides are TGTGCCAGCAGCTTGACGCGGGGGTTTACGGAGACCCAGTACTTC. The whole variable domain, filled in from reference TRBV5-5 and TRBJ2-5, reads DAGVTQSPTHLIKTRGQQVTLRCSPISGHKSVSWYQQVLGQGPQFIFQYYEKEERGRGNFPDRFSARQFPNYSSELNVNALLLGDSALYLCASSLTRGFTETQYFGPGTRLLVL.

The rearrangement joins TRBV7-3 to TRBJ2-3, with 7 bases matching TRBD2. This CDR3 region has 15 residues. Germline trimming cut 5 bases from V and 5 bases from J; bases unmatched to any gene: 10. Germline V gene data show CDR1 as SGHTA and CDR2 as FQGTGA. CDR3 sequence (DNA): TGTGCCAGCAGCATTGGGACCGGGAGGCAAGATACGCAGTATTTT. Translated: CASSIGTGRQDTQYF.

This clone was counted once. The chain is built from TRBV5-6 and TRBJ2-6; 7 bases match TRBD1. The CDR3 is 18 residues long. CDR1 is SGHDT, CDR2 YYEEEE, per germline. V lost 4 bases and J lost 0; bases outside the gene matches: 10. CDR3 bases: TGTGCCAGCAGCACGGCCCTACAGGGGTTCTCTGGGGCCAACGTCCTGACTTTC. Translated: CASSTALQGFSGANVLTF.